The sequence of this T cell receptor (beta chain) was determined in a study of early stage breast cancer tumors. Study summary: Most invasive tumors, about 70% of the 16, were ER+/PR+/HER2-. General study points: Blood repertoires resembled normal breast more than tumor.

A remark on this clone: The antigen is unknown.

Clones were sequenced by immunoSEQ multiplex PCR, and TCRdb holds only the in-frame ones, with some missing. This table holds 28,000 or so clones, almost 75% found once. The V gene's germline CDR1 is MGHDK and CDR2 SYGVNS. The length of the CDR3 is 14 residues. V lost 4 bases and J lost 4, with 13 bases in between. V and J are TRBV25-1 and TRBJ2-5, with D possibly TRBD2 on 7 matching bases. Sequenced sample: blood. The sequence derives from a person aged 40 to 49 with breast cancer. The CDR3 DNA reads TGTGCCAGCAGTGGCAGGGGAGGGGTAGAGACCCAGTACTTC. Translated: CASSGRGGVETQYF. The full variable domain, rest sourced from reference TRBV25-1 and TRBJ2-5, is EADIYQTPRYLVIGTGKKITLECSQTMGHDKMYWYQQDPGMELHLIHYSYGVNSTEKGDLSSESTVSRIRTEHFPLTLESARPSHTSQYLCASSGRGGVETQYFGPGTRLLVL.